Each of the 16 T cell receptor beta chains below was sequenced from the same sample in a study of shared clonotypes between healthy human individuals. Assay: immunoSEQ multiplex PCR; the TCRdb copy retains only in-frame clones and omits some. The top ten clones hold about 0.13% of a sample with some 2 million clones, about 95% of them seen once. Source material: naive CD4+ T cells sorted from blood. The subset was: CD45RA+ positively selected. All receptors derive from a man aged 18 to 30 in good health.

The chain employs TRBV2 and TRBJ1-6; a possible D gene is TRBD1 (6 bases). The CDR3 is made up of 14 amino acids. V lost 6 bases and J 7 bases, leaving 13 bases between the germline ends. CDR1 and CDR2 from the germline V gene are SNHLY and FYNNEI. The CDR3 DNA is TGTGCCAGCAGAGGGTGGACAGAGAATTCACCCCTCCACTTT. Amino acids: CASRGWTENSPLHF.

This sequence joins TRBV5-1 and TRBJ2-7; unclear D gene. This CDR3 spans 13 amino acids. In germline, CDR1 is SGHRS, CDR2 YFSETQ. The V end was cut by 3 bases, the J end by 2 bases, with 9 bases between. CDR3 DNA: TGCGCCAGCAGCTACGGGTCGGCCTACGAGCAGTACTTC. Translated, it gives CASSYGSAYEQYF.

In regard to this clone: The sample has other DNA sequences that encode this CDR3 too. This chain links TRBV30 with TRBJ2-2; D call uncertain. Germline V gene sequence: CDR1 GTSNPN, CDR2 SVGIG (reference sequence). The CDR3 runs 14 residues. Trimming removed 0 bases at V and 4 bases at J, with 9 bases between. The CDR3 here is CAWSVKGVTGELFF. As DNA, the CDR3 is TGTGCCTGGAGTGTGAAGGGTGTCACCGGGGAGCTGTTTTTT.

The genes are TRBV10-3 and TRBJ1-3; the D is unclear. Trimming took 6 bases from V and 0 from J, leaving 12 bases between them. Germline V CDR1 and CDR2: ENHRY, SYGVKD. There are 15 residues in the CDR3. The CDR3 here is CAIRAHGDSGNTIYF. The CDR3 DNA is TGTGCCATCAGAGCTCACGGGGACTCTGGAAACACCATATATTTT.

The chain uses TRBV6-1 and TRBJ1-6, with D uncertain. Trimming removed 3 bases at V and 4 bases at J, with 7 bases between. The CDR3 loop spans 14 amino acids. Germline V gene sequence: CDR1 MNHNS, CDR2 SASEGT. CDR3 DNA: TGTGCCAGCAGTGACGGTCCATATAATTCACCCCTCCACTTT. This sequence encodes CASSDGPYNSPLHF.

V and J are TRBV30 and TRBJ1-2; D gene ambiguous. There are 13 residues in the CDR3. V dropped 0 bases and J dropped 8 bases, with 13 bases sitting between them. Per germline, CDR1 GTSNPN and CDR2 SVGIG (reference sequence). The CDR3 nucleotides are TGTGCCTGGAGTGTACCCCCCAGGCGAGGCTACACCTTC. Protein product: CAWSVPPRRGYTF.

The chain couples TRBV27 to TRBJ2-5; D may match TRBD1 or TRBD2 (5 bases each). The germline V gene has CDR1 MNHEY and CDR2 SMNVEV (reference sequence). V gave up 6 bases and J gave up 4 bases, with 21 bases separating them. CDR3 length: 16 amino acids. CDR3 loop: CASRRYSGTLGETQYF. Here the CDR3 DNA reads TGTGCCAGCAGACGTTATTCCGGGACCCTCGGAGAGACCCAGTACTTC.

The gene calls are TRBV10-3 and TRBJ1-6; D possibly corresponds to TRBD1 (5 bases). Trimming pared 2 bases from V and 1 base from J, leaving 9 bases between. Germline CDR1 ENHRY, CDR2 SYGVKD. The CDR3 is made up of 16 amino acids. The CDR3 loop reads CAISEGGGSYNSPLHF. The CDR3 DNA is TGTGCCATCAGTGAGGGGGGGGGATCCTATAATTCACCCCTCCACTTT.

The chain carries TRBV11-2 and TRBJ1-5; perhaps TRBD1 as D (5 bases). Trimming removed 5 bases at V and 0 bases at J, with 23 bases between. The germline CDR1 and CDR2 sequences are SGHAT and FQNNGV. The CDR3 covers 19 residues. CDR3 amino acids: CASSTTGHTLKYSNQPQHF. Written as DNA, the CDR3 is TGTGCCAGCAGCACAACCGGACACACTCTGAAATATAGCAATCAGCCCCAGCATTTT.

The chain combines TRBV19 with TRBJ1-3; D call uncertain. Looked up from germline, CDR1 is LNHDA and CDR2 is SQIVND (reference sequence). The CDR3 is 15 residues long. V was pared by 8 bases and J by 0 bases, with 14 bases between. In DNA, the CDR3 is TGTGCCAGTCGCCGTCCTACCAACTCTGGAAACACCATATATTTT. Protein product: CASRRPTNSGNTIYF.

The chain is built from TRBV5-8 and TRBJ2-7; 7 bases agree with TRBD2. Per the germline V gene, CDR1 is SGHTS and CDR2 is YDEGEE. CDR3 length equals 13 residues. DNA of the CDR3: TGTGCGTCAAGCGGGGAGGGAGGCTACGAGCAGTACTTC. Translating gives CASSGEGGYEQYF.

This chain uses TRBV7-2 with TRBJ2-2, with D possibly being TRBD2 (5 bases). The V gene's germline CDR1 is SGHTA and CDR2 FQGNSA. The CDR3 sequence is 13 residues long. V gave up 5 bases and J gave up 5 bases, with 9 bases separating them. In DNA, the CDR3 is TGTGCCAGCAGCACTAGGATTACCGGGGAGCTGTTTTTT. Protein sequence: CASSTRITGELFF.

V and J are TRBV6-1 and TRBJ2-2; TRBD2 matches 8 bases. This CDR3 has 15 residues. Losses at the gene ends were 5 bases for V and 1 base for J; bases not matched to a gene: 3. The germline V gene has CDR1 MNHNS and CDR2 SASEGT. The CDR3 DNA is TGTGCCAGCAGTTCGGGACTAGGGAACACCGGGGAGCTGTTTTTT. Translation: CASSSGLGNTGELFF.

The V gene is TRBV10-2, the J gene TRBJ1-3; the D is unclear. CDR3 length equals 16 residues. Trimming pared 2 bases from V and 0 bases from J, leaving 11 bases between. Germline CDR1 reads WSHSY; CDR2 reads SAAADI. CDR3 sequence (DNA): TGCGCCAGCAGTGAGAGAGGGCAGAGCTCTGGAAACACCATATATTTT. This sequence encodes CASSERGQSSGNTIYF.

The chain couples TRBV18 to TRBJ2-5, with D possibly being TRBD2 (6 bases). Per the germline V gene, CDR1 is KGHSH and CDR2 is LQKENI. Between the trimmed V and J ends, which lost 4 bases and 2 bases, there was a span of 14 bases. The CDR3 sequence is 15 residues long. As DNA, the CDR3 is TGTGCCAGCTCACGGAACGGGGGAGGACAAGAGACCCAGTACTTC. It yields the protein CASSRNGGGQETQYF.

The chain uses TRBV7-6 and TRBJ1-1; D possibly corresponds to TRBD1 (5 bases). Germline CDR1 SGHVS, CDR2 FNYEAQ. V lost 9 bases and J 1 base, leaving 18 bases between the germline ends. The CDR3 covers 15 residues. The DNA of the CDR3 is TGTGCCAGAGCCCCGGGACGGGACTCGAACACTGAAGCTTTCTTT. Its translation is CARAPGRDSNTEAFF.